A selection of T cell receptor beta chains follows, all from one sample in a study of long-term antiretroviral therapy in people with HIV. TCRdb's table, derived via immunoSEQ multiplex PCR, lists solely in-frame clones and lacks some. The sample carries tens of thousands of clones, about four fifths recorded once. The specimen was unsorted PBMCs, collected 0.6 years after starting antiretroviral therapy. All receptors derive from a man in his late teens or twenties with HIV. Each CDR3 is given with its conserved first and last residue. The D gene is left open where the match is weak. Clone size is stated in some rows and not others, as once, few, many or a class when expanded.

TRBJ2-1,.,.,TRBV10-3,TGTGCCATCAGTTCTAGCGTTACCTACAATGAGCAGTTCTTC,CAISSSVTYNEQFF
TRBJ2-7,.,.,TRBV4-3,TGCGCCAGCAGCCAAGATAGTGGAATCCCCGAGCAGTACTTC,CASSQDSGIPEQYF
TRBJ2-2,.,.,TRBV27,TGTGCCAGCAGTTTAAGGACACACACCGGGGAGCTGTTTTTT,CASSLRTHTGELFF
TRBJ2-5,.,.,TRBV7-8,TGTGCCAGCAGCGGAGGGAGGGGGCTTCGGTATCAAGAGACCCAGTACTTC,CASSGGRGLRYQETQYF
TRBJ2-4,.,TRBD1,TRBV7-2,TGTGCCAGCAGCTCTAGGCGGACAGGCAAAAACATTCAGTACTTC,CASSSRRTGKNIQYF
TRBJ1-1,.,.,TRBV18,TGTGCCAGCTCCCCGAAGGGGGGAAACACTGAAGCTTTCTTT,CASSPKGGNTEAFF
TRBJ2-7,.,TRBD1,TRBV28,TGTGCCAGCAGTTTATGGGGCGGGACAGGGAATTGGTACGAGCAGTACTTC,CASSLWGGTGNWYEQYF
TRBJ2-4,.,.,TRBV7-9,TGTGCCAGCACCATCGACAGGCCTGAAGCCAAAAACATTCAGTACTTC,CASTIDRPEAKNIQYF
TRBJ2-2,.,TRBD2,TRBV4-2,TGTGCCAGCAGCCAGGGGACTAGCGGGGGAATGAACACCGGGGAGCTGTTTTTT,CASSQGTSGGMNTGELFF
TRBJ2-1,.,.,TRBV19,TGTGCCAGTTCTAGCAGCAGGGGCAATGAGCAGTTCTTC,CASSSSRGNEQFF
TRBJ2-5,.,.,TRBV28,TGTGCCAGCAGTTTAGTATGGGCCTGGGTCCAAGAGACCCAGTACTTC,CASSLVWAWVQETQYF
TRBJ2-7,.,.,TRBV18,TGTGCCAGCTCACCAAGGGTCCCAAACTTGGTTTACGAGCAGTACTTC,CASSPRVPNLVYEQYF
TRBJ2-2,.,.,TRBV6-6,TGTGCCAGCAGTTCAACGAACACCGGGGAGCTGTTTTTT,CASSSTNTGELFF
TRBJ2-4,.,.,TRBV18,TGTGCCAGCTCACGGCTAGCCAAAAACATTCAGTACTTC,CASSRLAKNIQYF
TRBJ2-1,.,TRBD1,TRBV4-3,TGCGCCAGCAGCCAAGTTATCGACAGGGGATTCTACAATGAGCAGTTCTTC,CASSQVIDRGFYNEQFF
TRBJ1-3,.,.,TRBV7-2,TGTGCCAGCAGCTTATATAACAGTCCCTCTGGAAACACCATATATTTT,CASSLYNSPSGNTIYF
TRBJ2-7,.,.,TRBV6-1,TGTGCCAGCAGTGAAGGGAACCCAGGGGTTTACGAGCAGTACTTC,CASSEGNPGVYEQYF
TRBJ2-7,.,.,TRBV6-5,TGTGCCAGCAATTCAGGGCGTGAAAACGAGCAGTACTTC,CASNSGRENEQYF
TRBJ1-5,.,.,TRBV18,TGTGCCAGCTCACGTACAGGGATCGTAAGCAATCAGCCCCAGCATTTT,CASSRTGIVSNQPQHF
TRBJ2-3,once,.,TRBV27,TGTGCCAGCAGTTCTTACACAGATACGCAGTATTTT,CASSSYTDTQYF
TRBJ2-7,.,TRBD2,TRBV30,TGTGCCTGGAGTTGGGGGGGTGGATCCTACGAGCAGTACTTC,CAWSWGGGSYEQYF
TRBJ2-2,.,.,TRBV4-3,TGCGCCAGCAGCCAAGGCCCCCCGCCCCGCGGAAGGGGAAACACCGGGGAGCTGTTTTTT,CASSQGPPPRGRGNTGELFF
TRBJ2-7,.,TRBD1,TRBV5-4,TGTGCCAGCAGCCCCGGCGGACAGGGGTACGAGCAGTACTTC,CASSPGGQGYEQYF
TRBJ2-7,.,TRBD1,TRBV27,TGTGCCAGCAGTCCAGGGGGCCCGGACTACGAGCAGTACTTC,CASSPGGPDYEQYF
TRBJ2-6,.,.,TRBV30,TGTGCCTGGAGTGTACTGGCATCTGGGGCCAACGTCCTGACTTTC,CAWSVLASGANVLTF
TRBJ2-2,once,TRBD1,TRBV5-1,TGCGCCAGCAGCAGGACAGGGTTTTGGGAGTACACCGGGGAGCTGTTTTTT,CASSRTGFWEYTGELFF
TRBJ1-2,.,TRBD1,TRBV7-8,TGTGCCAGCAGCCTTATGGGAGGACAGGGATCTGGCTACACCTTC,CASSLMGGQGSGYTF
TRBJ2-3,.,TRBD1,TRBV25-1,TGTGCCAGCAGTGCACCCCTGGGACAGGGCACAGATACGCAGTATTTT,CASSAPLGQGTDTQYF
TRBJ1-1,.,TRBD1,TRBV29-1,TGCAGCGTCGTCCCGGGACAGGGGATTGAAGCTTTCTTT,CSVVPGQGIEAFF
TRBJ2-7,.,.,TRBV29-1,TGCAGCGTCTCCACCAGTGCCTACGAGCAGTACTTC,CSVSTSAYEQYF
TRBJ2-1,once,.,TRBV19,TGTGCCAGTACCTCAATGACTAGCAGGGGCAATGAGCAGTTCTTC,CASTSMTSRGNEQFF
TRBJ1-1,once,.,TRBV11-2,TGTGCCAGCAGCTTCGGGAACACTGAAGCTTTCTTT,CASSFGNTEAFF
TRBJ2-1,.,.,TRBV15,TGTGCCACCAGCAGAGATCTGGGGGAGGCCTACAATGAGCAGTTCTTC,CATSRDLGEAYNEQFF
TRBJ2-2,.,TRBD2,TRBV5-1,TGCGCCAGCAGCTTGTACGGGAGGCCGAACACCGGGGAGCTGTTTTTT,CASSLYGRPNTGELFF
TRBJ2-3,.,TRBD2,TRBV13,TGTGCCAGCAGCTCAATGGGGGGGGACCAACCCACAGATACGCAGTATTTT,CASSSMGGDQPTDTQYF
TRBJ2-1,once,TRBD2,TRBV4-1,TGCGCCAGCAGCCCAGAACGGACTAGCGGGGCCTACAATGAGCAGTTCTTC,CASSPERTSGAYNEQFF
TRBJ1-1,.,.,TRBV6-6,TGTGCCAGCAGCCCCACGGGGAGTATGAACACTGAAGCTTTCTTT,CASSPTGSMNTEAFF